The clone carrying this T cell receptor (beta chain) was counted many times. Per the germline V gene, CDR1 is DFQATT and CDR2 is SNEGSKA (reference sequence). J gave up 5 bases and V 0 bases, and 9 bases lay outside the gene matches. The CDR3 consists of 16 residues. Researchers amplified the TCR beta CDR3 regions from RNA transcripts. HTBI primers were used for first-round RT-PCR of the TCR CDR3. TCRdb re-derived calls from the multiplex PCR reads in MiXCR, one entry per CDR3 protein. The sample includes nearly 600,000 distinct CDR3 sequences, 14% seen only once; the top ten take around 5.4%. The data belong to a study of T cells in Graves' hyperthyroidism and ophthalmopathy. Study context: The authors collected peripheral blood at initial diagnosis, before any treatment.

For the diagnoses, clinical symptoms, serum thyroxine and TRAb, thyroid ultrasound and orbital computed tomography were used. The sequencing sample was made of blood. This clonotype originated in a woman aged 25 to 39 with Graves' hyperthyroidism that later progressed to Graves' ophthalmopathy. This rearrangement joins TRBV20-1 to TRBJ2-3, with TRBD2 matching over 9 bases. The CDR3 nucleotides are TGCAGTGCTAGAGATCCACCTAGCGGGAAGAAAGATACGCAGTATTTT. Protein product: CSARDPPSGKKDTQYF.